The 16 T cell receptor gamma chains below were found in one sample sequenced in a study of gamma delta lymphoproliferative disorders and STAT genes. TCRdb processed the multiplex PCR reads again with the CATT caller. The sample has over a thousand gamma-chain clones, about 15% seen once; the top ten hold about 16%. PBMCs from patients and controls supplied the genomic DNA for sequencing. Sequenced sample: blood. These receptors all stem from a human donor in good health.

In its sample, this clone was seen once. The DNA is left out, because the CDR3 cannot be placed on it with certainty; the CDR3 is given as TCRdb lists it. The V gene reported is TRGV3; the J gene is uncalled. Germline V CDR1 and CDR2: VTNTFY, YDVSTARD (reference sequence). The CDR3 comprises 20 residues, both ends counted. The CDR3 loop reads CATWDRLDIIRKSLAVEQHF.

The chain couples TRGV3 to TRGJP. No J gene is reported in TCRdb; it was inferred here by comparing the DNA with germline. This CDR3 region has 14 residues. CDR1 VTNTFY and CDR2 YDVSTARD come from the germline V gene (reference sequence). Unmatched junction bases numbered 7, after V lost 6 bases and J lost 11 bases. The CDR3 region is CATWLEVGKKIKVF. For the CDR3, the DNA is TGTGCCACCTGGCTTGAGGTGGGCAAAAAAATCAAGGTATTT.

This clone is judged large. CDR3 protein: CAAWGNKKLF. In DNA, the CDR3 is TGTGCTGCGTGGGGTAATAAGAAACTCTTT. The chain carries TRGV10 and TRGJ1 or TRGJ2. The J gene is not listed in TCRdb, so it was assigned here from a DNA match to germline. TRGV10 belongs to the ORF category, with a function that is uncertain. The CDR3 has 10 residues. V lost 8 bases to trimming and J lost 8 bases; unmatched junction nucleotides: 4.

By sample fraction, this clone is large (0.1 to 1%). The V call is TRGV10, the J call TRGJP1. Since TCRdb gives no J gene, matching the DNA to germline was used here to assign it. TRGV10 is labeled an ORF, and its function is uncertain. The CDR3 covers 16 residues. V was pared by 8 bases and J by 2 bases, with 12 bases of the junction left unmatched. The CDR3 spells CAAWDTGATTGWFKIF. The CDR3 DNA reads TGTGCTGCGTGGGATACGGGGGCGACCACTGGTTGGTTCAAGATATTT.

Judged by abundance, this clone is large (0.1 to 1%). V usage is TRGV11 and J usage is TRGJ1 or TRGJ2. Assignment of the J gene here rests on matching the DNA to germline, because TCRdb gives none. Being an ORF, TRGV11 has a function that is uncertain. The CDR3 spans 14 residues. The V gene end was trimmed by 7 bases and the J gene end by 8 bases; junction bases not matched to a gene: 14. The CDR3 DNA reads TGTGCCTGCTGGATGTTGACCCTGGGCAATAAGAAACTCTTT. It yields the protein CACWMLTLGNKKLF.

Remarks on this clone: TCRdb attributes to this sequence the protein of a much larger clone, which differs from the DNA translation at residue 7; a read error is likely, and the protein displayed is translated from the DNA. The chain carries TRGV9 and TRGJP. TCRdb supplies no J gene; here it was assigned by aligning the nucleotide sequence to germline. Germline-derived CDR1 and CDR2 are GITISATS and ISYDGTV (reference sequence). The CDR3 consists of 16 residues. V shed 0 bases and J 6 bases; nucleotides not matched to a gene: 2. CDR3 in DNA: TGTGCCTTGTGGGAGGTGCGAGAGTTGGGCAAAAAAATCAAGGTATTT. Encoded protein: CALWEVRELGKKIKVF.

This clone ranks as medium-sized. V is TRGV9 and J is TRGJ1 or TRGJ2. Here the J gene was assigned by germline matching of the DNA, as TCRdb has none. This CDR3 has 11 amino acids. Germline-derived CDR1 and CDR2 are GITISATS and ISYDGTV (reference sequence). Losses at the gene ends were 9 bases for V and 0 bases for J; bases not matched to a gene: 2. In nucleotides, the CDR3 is TGTGCCTTGAGGAATTATTATAAGAAACTCTTT. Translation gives CALRNYYKKLF.

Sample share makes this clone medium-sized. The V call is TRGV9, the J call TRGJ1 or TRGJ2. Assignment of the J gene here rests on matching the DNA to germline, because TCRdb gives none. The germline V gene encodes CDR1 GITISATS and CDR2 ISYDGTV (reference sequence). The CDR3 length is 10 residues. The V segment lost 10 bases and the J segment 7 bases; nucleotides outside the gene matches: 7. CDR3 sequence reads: CAFPRYKKLF. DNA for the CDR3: TGTGCCTTCCCCAGGTATAAGAAACTCTTT.

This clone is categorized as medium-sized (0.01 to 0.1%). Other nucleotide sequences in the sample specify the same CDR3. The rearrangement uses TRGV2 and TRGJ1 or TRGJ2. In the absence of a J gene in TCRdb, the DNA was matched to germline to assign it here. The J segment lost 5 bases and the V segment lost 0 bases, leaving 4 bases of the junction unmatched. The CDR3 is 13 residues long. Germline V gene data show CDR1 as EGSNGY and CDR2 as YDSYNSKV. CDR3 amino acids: CATWDGPDYKKLF. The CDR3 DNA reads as TGTGCCACCTGGGACGGGCCGGATTATAAGAAACTCTTT.

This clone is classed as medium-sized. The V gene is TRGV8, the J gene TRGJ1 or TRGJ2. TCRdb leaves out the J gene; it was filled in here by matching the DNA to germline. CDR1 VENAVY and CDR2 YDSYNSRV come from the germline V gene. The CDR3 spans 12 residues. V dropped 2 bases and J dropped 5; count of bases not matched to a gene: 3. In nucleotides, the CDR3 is TGTGCCACCTGGGATACTAATTATAAGAAACTCTTT. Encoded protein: CATWDTNYKKLF.

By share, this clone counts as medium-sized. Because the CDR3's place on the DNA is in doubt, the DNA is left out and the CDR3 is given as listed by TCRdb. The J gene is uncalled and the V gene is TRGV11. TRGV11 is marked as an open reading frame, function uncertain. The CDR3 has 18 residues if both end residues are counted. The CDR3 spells CTTVPAGLGHLNPYKKLF.

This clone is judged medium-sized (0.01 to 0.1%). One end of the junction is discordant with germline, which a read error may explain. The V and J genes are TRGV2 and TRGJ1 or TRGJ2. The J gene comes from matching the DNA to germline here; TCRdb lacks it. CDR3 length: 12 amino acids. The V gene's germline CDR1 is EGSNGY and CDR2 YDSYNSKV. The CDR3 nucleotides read TGTGCCACCTGGGCCTCTTATTATCAGAAACTCTTT. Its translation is CATWASYYQKLF.

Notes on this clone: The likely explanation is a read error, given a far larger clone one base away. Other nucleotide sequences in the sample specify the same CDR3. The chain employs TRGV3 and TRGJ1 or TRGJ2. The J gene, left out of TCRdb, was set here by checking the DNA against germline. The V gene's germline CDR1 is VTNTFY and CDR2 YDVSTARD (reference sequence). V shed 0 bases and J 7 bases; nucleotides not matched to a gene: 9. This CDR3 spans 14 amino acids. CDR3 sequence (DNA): TGTGCCACCTGGGACAGGCTAGTGGGATATAAGAAACTCTTT. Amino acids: CATWDRLVGYKKLF.

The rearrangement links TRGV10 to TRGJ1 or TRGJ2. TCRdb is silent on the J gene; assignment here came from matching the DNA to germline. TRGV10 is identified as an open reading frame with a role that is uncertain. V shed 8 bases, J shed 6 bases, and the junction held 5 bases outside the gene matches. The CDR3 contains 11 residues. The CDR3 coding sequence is TGTGCTGCGTGGCCCCCTTATAAGAAACTCTTT. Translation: CAAWPPYKKLF.

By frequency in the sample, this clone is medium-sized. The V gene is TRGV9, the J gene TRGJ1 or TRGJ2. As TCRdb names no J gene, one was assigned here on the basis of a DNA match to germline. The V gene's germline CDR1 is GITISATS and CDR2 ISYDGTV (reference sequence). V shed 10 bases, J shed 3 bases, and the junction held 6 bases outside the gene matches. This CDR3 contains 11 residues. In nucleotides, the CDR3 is TGTGCCTTCCTACCTTATTATAAGAAACTCTTT. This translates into CAFLPYYKKLF.

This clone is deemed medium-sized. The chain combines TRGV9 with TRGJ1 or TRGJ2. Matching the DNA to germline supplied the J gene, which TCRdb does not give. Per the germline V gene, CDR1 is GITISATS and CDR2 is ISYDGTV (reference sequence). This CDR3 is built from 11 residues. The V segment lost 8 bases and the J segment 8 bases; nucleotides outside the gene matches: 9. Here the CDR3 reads CALSIRHKKLF. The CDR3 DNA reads TGTGCCTTGTCAATTCGGCATAAGAAACTCTTT.